This T cell receptor (beta chain) emerged from a study of somatic mutations in cytotoxic T cells in rheumatoid arthritis. General study points: Comparison of CD8+ T-cell clonality between rheumatoid arthritis patients and age-matched healthy controls yielded no significant difference.

Of note for this clone: The antigen remains undetermined.

V was clipped by 4 bases and J by 5 bases, with 9 bases between them. Per the germline V gene, CDR1 is LNHDA and CDR2 is SQIVND (reference sequence). The CDR3 is made up of 13 amino acids. The method was immunoSEQ multiplex PCR; TCRdb's version includes in-frame clones alone and lacks a portion of them. The repertoire holds 12,000 or so clones, with around 86% as singletons. The chain combines TRBV19 with TRBJ2-1; possible D gene TRBD1, 6 bases. The sequence came from a woman in her sixties or seventies in good health. The specimen sequenced was CD8+ T cells sorted from blood. CDR3 in DNA: TGTGCCAGTAGTACAGGGGTTGACAATGAGCAGTTCTTC. This encodes CASSTGVDNEQFF.